These T cell receptor beta chains were read from a single sample in a study of control samples from healthy donors and cancer patients. The data were produced by immunoSEQ multiplex PCR, yet TCRdb's version contains in-frame clones alone and is incomplete. The sample gives approximately 90,000 clones, approximately 93% of which show up once; around 1.5% is in the top ten. Sequences were obtained from blood. These receptors were taken from a woman in her 30s in good health. Each CDR3 is given with its conserved first and last residue. D genes are given only for firm matches. Rows may omit the clone size; those that give it use once, few, many or a size class.

>TRBD2|.|TRBV5-8|TRBJ2-1
TGTGCCAGCAGCTTTAGCGGGGGGGAAAGGGAGCAGTTCTTC
CASSFSGGEREQFF
>.|.|TRBV28|TRBJ1-5
TGTGCCAGCGGAGACAGAAATAGCAATCAGCCCCAGCATTTT
CASGDRNSNQPQHF
>.|.|TRBV28|TRBJ1-5
TGTGCCAGCAGTTTACCGGGGGGATATAGCAATCAGCCCCAGCATTTT
CASSLPGGYSNQPQHF
>.|.|TRBV5-4|TRBJ2-1
TGTGCCAGCAGCTTGAGGAGCCTAAGCTCCTACAATGAGCAGTTCTTC
CASSLRSLSSYNEQFF
>TRBD1|.|TRBV19|TRBJ1-3
TGTGCCACTACAACGGGACAGGGAAAGAACACCATATATTTT
CATTTGQGKNTIYF
>.|once|TRBV3-1/TRBV3-2|TRBJ1-1
TGTGCCAGCACCCTAATCTCAGGTGGGGGAGCGAACACTGAAGCTTTCTTT
CASTLISGGGANTEAFF
>TRBD1|.|TRBV6-6|TRBJ1-4
TGTGCCAGCAGTTTAAGGACAGGGAATGAAAAACTGTTTTTT
CASSLRTGNEKLFF
>TRBD1|.|TRBV11-3|TRBJ2-1
TGTGCCAGCAGCACCGACAGGGTAAACAATGAGCAGTTCTTC
CASSTDRVNNEQFF
>.|.|TRBV3-1/TRBV3-2|TRBJ1-3
TGTGCCAGCAGCCAGGGGACATTGAGTGGAAACACCATATATTTT
CASSQGTLSGNTIYF
>.|.|TRBV27|TRBJ1-2
TGTGCCAGCAGTTTATCAGCAGGGCTCTATGGCTACACCTTC
CASSLSAGLYGYTF
>.|once|TRBV30|TRBJ1-6
TGTGCCTGGAGTGGTCGGGATTCACCCCTCCACTTT
CAWSGRDSPLHF
>TRBD2|.|TRBV11-3|TRBJ2-7
TGTGCCAGCAGCTTGGCGGGAGGGCCTCTTGGCGAGCAGTACTTC
CASSLAGGPLGEQYF
>TRBD1|.|TRBV5-4|TRBJ1-4
TGTGCCAGCAGCCTTCTATCGGACAGGGAACCACTTAATGAAAAACTGTTTTTT
CASSLLSDREPLNEKLFF
>.|.|TRBV24-1|TRBJ2-3
TGTGCCACCAGTGATTATAAGGGTAGCACAGATACGCAGTATTTT
CATSDYKGSTDTQYF
>.|.|TRBV6-1|TRBJ2-1
TGTGCCAGCAGTGACGCAGCCTACAATGAGCAGTTCTTC
CASSDAAYNEQFF
>TRBD2|.|TRBV6-6|TRBJ2-1
TGTGCCAGCAGCGGACTAGCGGAGAGAGTAGTAGCCAAAAAGAACAATGAGCAGTTCTTC
CASSGLAERVVAKKNNEQFF
>.|few|TRBV9|TRBJ1-1
TGTGCCAGCAGCGTAGGACAGAGGGGTGAAGCTTTCTTT
CASSVGQRGEAFF
>TRBD1|.|TRBV11-3|TRBJ2-7
TGTGCCAGCAGCAAACAGAGGACAGGGGGCTCCTACGAGCAGTACTTC
CASSKQRTGGSYEQYF
>TRBD2|.|TRBV28|TRBJ2-3
TGTGCCAGCAGTTCCTCCTCACTAGCGCGACTTACAGATACGCAGTATTTT
CASSSSSLARLTDTQYF
>.|.|TRBV7-8|TRBJ1-5
TGTGCCAGCAGCTTAAGGCCCTGGGAGAAGAATCAGCCCCAGCATTTT
CASSLRPWEKNQPQHF
>.|.|TRBV27|TRBJ1-1
TGTGCCAGCAGCTCAACACTGAACACTGAAGCTTTCTTT
CASSSTLNTEAFF
>TRBD2|.|TRBV5-1|TRBJ2-1
TGCGCCAGCAGCTTGAGCGGGGGCGGGATGAACAATGAGCAGTTCTTC
CASSLSGGGMNNEQFF
>.|.|TRBV6-1|TRBJ1-5
TGTGCCAGCAGGGAAGGGGGAGCAATTAGCAATCAGCCCCAGCATTTT
CASREGGAISNQPQHF
>TRBD1|.|TRBV4-1|TRBJ1-1
TGCGCCAGCAGCCGATTAACAGGGGCCGGCGGCGTCACTGAAGCTTTCTTT
CASSRLTGAGGVTEAFF
>.|.|TRBV3-1/TRBV3-2|TRBJ1-5
TGTGCCAGCAGCCCACGTTTGCAGGGGTATAGCAATCAGCCCCAGCATTTT
CASSPRLQGYSNQPQHF
>.|.|TRBV20-1|TRBJ2-7
TGCAGTGCTGGGGGCTCCTACGAGCAGTACTTC
CSAGGSYEQYF
>TRBD1|.|TRBV29-1|TRBJ1-1
TGCAGCGTCTACCACTTTAACCACAGGGGAGACACTGAAGCTTTCTTT
CSVYHFNHRGDTEAFF
>.|.|TRBV5-1|TRBJ2-1
TGCGCCAGCAGCTTGGGCGGACAGTCCCGCAATGAGCAGTTCTTC
CASSLGGQSRNEQFF
>.|.|TRBV7-7|TRBJ2-2
TGTGCTAGCAGCTTAGCCGTCGGAATGAACACCGGGGAGCTGTTTTTT
CASSLAVGMNTGELFF
>.|.|TRBV19|TRBJ1-5
TGTGCCAGTAGTCCGCAGGGGAATCAGCCCCAGCATTTT
CASSPQGNQPQHF
>TRBD1|.|TRBV5-1|TRBJ1-1
TGCGCCAGCAGCTTTTCACCGTCCGGACAGGGAGACACTGAAGCTTTCTTT
CASSFSPSGQGDTEAFF
>.|.|TRBV7-6|TRBJ1-1
TGTGCCAGCACCCTGACAGCGAACACTGAAGCTTTCTTT
CASTLTANTEAFF
>TRBD2|.|TRBV7-3|TRBJ2-1
TGTGCCAGCAGCCCCGGGGGGGGGATGAACAATGAGCAGTTCTTC
CASSPGGGMNNEQFF
>.|once|TRBV7-9|TRBJ1-1
TGTGCCAGCAGCACGTTGGCGACAGGCGGAGCTTTCTTT
CASSTLATGGAFF
>TRBD1|few|TRBV2|TRBJ1-3
TGTGCCAGCAGCCTACCCCTCACAGGGGATACTGGAAACACCATATATTTT
CASSLPLTGDTGNTIYF
>.|.|TRBV19|TRBJ1-5
TGTGCCAGTAGTAAACGGGACTTTTATGGGTATAGCAATCAGCCCCAGCATTTT
CASSKRDFYGYSNQPQHF
>.|.|TRBV29-1|TRBJ2-7
TGCAGCGTTGTTCCCTCGGGGACCGAGCAGTACTTC
CSVVPSGTEQYF
>.|.|TRBV29-1|TRBJ1-1
TGCAGCGTTGAAGAGAGTTTGAACACTGAAGCTTTCTTT
CSVEESLNTEAFF
>TRBD2|.|TRBV11-3|TRBJ2-7
TGTGCCAGCAGCCCTGGACTAGCGGGCTACGAGCAGTACTTC
CASSPGLAGYEQYF
>TRBD2|few|TRBV6-1|TRBJ2-3
TGTGCCAGCAGTGAACCCCCCGGGGCTAGCGGGACCTCCTACACAGATACGCAGTATTTT
CASSEPPGASGTSYTDTQYF
>.|.|TRBV19|TRBJ2-2
TGTGCCAGTAAGAGAAACACCGGGGAGCTGTTTTTT
CASKRNTGELFF
>TRBD1|.|TRBV30|TRBJ2-1
TGTGCCTGGAGTGTTGGACAGGGGGCCGATGAGCAGTTCTTC
CAWSVGQGADEQFF
>.|.|TRBV30|TRBJ2-1
TGTGCCTGGAGTGGACAAGGTGGTTATATCTCCAATGAGCAGTTCTTC
CAWSGQGGYISNEQFF
>.|.|TRBV7-9|TRBJ2-3
TGTGCCAGCAGCCGTTCAGGGGGCACAGATACGCAGTATTTT
CASSRSGGTDTQYF
>.|.|TRBV2|TRBJ2-1
TGTGCCACCAAAATGTTAAGCTCCTACAATGAGCAGTTCTTC
CATKMLSSYNEQFF
>TRBD2|once|TRBV6-1|TRBJ2-7
TGTGCCAGCAGTGTTCAGCTAGCGGGAGGGGTGGTGGAGCAGTACTTC
CASSVQLAGGVVEQYF
>TRBD1|.|TRBV10-3|TRBJ1-2
TGTGCCATCAGAAGACAGGGGTGGGATGGCTACACCTTC
CAIRRQGWDGYTF
>TRBD1|.|TRBV12-3/TRBV12-4|TRBJ2-7
TGTGCCAGCAGTACTGGACAGGGGAACGAGCAGTACTTC
CASSTGQGNEQYF
>TRBD1|once|TRBV18|TRBJ1-6
TGTGCCAGCTCGCCCATACCCGGGACAGGAGATAATTCACCCCTCCACTTT
CASSPIPGTGDNSPLHF
>.|once|TRBV25-1|TRBJ1-6
TGTGCCAGCACTCTGAGTCAGGGCTATAATTCACCCCTCCACTTT
CASTLSQGYNSPLHF
>.|.|TRBV21-1|TRBJ2-6
TGTGCCAGCAGCCCGGGACAGCTACCCTCTGGGGCCAACGTCCTGACTTTC
CASSPGQLPSGANVLTF
>.|.|TRBV19|TRBJ2-3
TGTGCCAGTAGTATAATGCAAACAGATACGCAGTATTTT
CASSIMQTDTQYF
>.|.|TRBV18|TRBJ2-1
TGTGCCAGCTCACCACAGAAGAATGAGCAGTTCTTC
CASSPQKNEQFF
>.|.|TRBV5-1|TRBJ1-1
TGCGCCCGCAGCTTGGGGGTGGGGGGATACACTGAAGCTTTCTTT
CARSLGVGGYTEAFF
>.|once|TRBV29-1|TRBJ1-1
TGCAGCGTTCCCTCCAGGGCTACTGAAGCTTTCTTT
CSVPSRATEAFF
>TRBD2|.|TRBV27|TRBJ2-1
TGTGCCAGCAGTCCACGGGACTACTACAATGAGCAGTTCTTC
CASSPRDYYNEQFF
>.|.|TRBV11-3|TRBJ1-1
TGTGCCACGACACGGCGGGGGAACACTGAAGCTTTCTTT
CATTRRGNTEAFF